What follows are 15 T cell receptor beta chains derived from one specimen sequenced in a study of T cell changes during pregnancy in multiple sclerosis. Method: immunoSEQ multiplex PCR; TCRdb's copy keeps in-frame clones and lacks some. In the table there are approximately 62,000 clones, 93% of which are singletons. The specimen comprised CD8+ T cells from peripheral blood mononuclear cells, sampled in the second trimester of pregnancy. Source of these receptors: a female donor with multiple sclerosis, enrolled in a pregnancy study.

CDR3 nucleotide sequence: TGTGCCAGCAGCCTAGACAGGGTCTACGAGCAGTACTTC. The encoded protein is CASSLDRVYEQYF. The chain recombines TRBV14 with TRBJ2-7, with 7 bases matching TRBD1. The CDR3 is made up of 13 amino acids. Trimming removed 4 bases from V and 3 bases from J; junction bases left unmatched: 3. Per germline, CDR1 SGHDN and CDR2 FVKESK.

CDR3 region: CASSFETGAREAFF. CDR3 sequence (DNA): TGTGCCAGCAGCTTCGAAACAGGGGCGAGGGAAGCTTTCTTT. The J gene is TRBJ1-1, the V gene TRBV7-9, with 7 bases lining up with TRBD1. Trimming took 3 bases from V and 8 from J; bases not matched to a gene: 9. This CDR3 has 14 residues. The germline V gene encodes CDR1 SEHNR and CDR2 FQNEAQ (reference sequence).

The chain has TRBV6-5 and TRBJ2-6; no clear D gene. The CDR3 loop spans 16 amino acids. The germline V and J ends were trimmed by 0 bases and 4 bases, with 10 bases remaining between them. The germline V gene encodes CDR1 MNHEY and CDR2 SVGAGI. In DNA form, the CDR3 reads TGTGCCAGCAGTTACTCGAACGGAGCCGGGGCCAACGTCCTGACTTTC. This codes for CASSYSNGAGANVLTF.

The chain joins TRBV7-9 to TRBJ1-5; D is undetermined. CDR1 and CDR2 from the germline V gene are SEHNR and FQNEAQ (reference sequence). With 6 bases removed from V and 1 base from J, the gap between germline ends came to 13 bases. The CDR3 loop spans 15 amino acids. The CDR3 bases are TGTGCCAGCAGTCAGGAGGCGGGCAGCAATCAGCCCCAGCATTTT. Translating gives CASSQEAGSNQPQHF.

The chain employs TRBV13 and TRBJ2-5; possible D gene TRBD2, 5 bases. This CDR3 is 16 amino acids long. Deletions cut 3 bases from V and 1 base from J, with 15 bases between. Germline V gene sequence: CDR1 PRHDT, CDR2 FYEKMQ (reference sequence). The CDR3 nucleotides are TGTGCCAGCAGCTTCTTTTCGGGGTCGGGCCAAGAGACCCAGTACTTC. Translated: CASSFFSGSGQETQYF.

In this sample, this clone turned up once. The chain uses TRBV5-1 and TRBJ2-5, with TRBD2 matching 10 bases. CDR1 is SGHRS and CDR2 is YFSETQ in the germline V gene. The V and J ends lost 4 bases and 5 bases, in that order; junction bases with no gene match: 17. The CDR3 contains 18 residues. The CDR3 region has the DNA TGCGCCAGCAGCGACCGATTCCCTAGCGGGGGTCTAGGGGAGACCCAGTACTTC. It yields the protein CASSDRFPSGGLGETQYF.

V and J are TRBV4-3 and TRBJ2-1; D unclear. Germline CDR1 reads LGHNA; CDR2 reads YSLEER. V was trimmed by 1 base and J by 5 bases, leaving 3 bases between them. The CDR3 is made up of 12 amino acids. In DNA form, the CDR3 reads TGCGCCAGCAGCCAAGTTAACAATGAGCAGTTCTTC. Its translation is CASSQVNNEQFF.

The chain combines TRBV5-1 with TRBJ1-1, with D hard to call. The CDR3 runs to 12 residues. CDR1 and CDR2 (germline): SGHRS, YFSETQ. Trimming removed 0 bases at V and 7 bases at J, with 7 bases between. The CDR3 loop reads CASSLGTLEAFF. In DNA form, the CDR3 reads TGCGCCAGCAGCTTGGGGACTCTTGAAGCTTTCTTT. The whole variable domain, remainder taken from reference TRBV5-1 and TRBJ1-1, is KAGVTQTPRYLIKTRGQQVTLSCSPISGHRSVSWYQQTPGQGLQFLFEYFSETQRNKGNFPGRFSGRQFSNSRSEMNVSTLELGDSALYLCASSLGTLEAFFGQGTRLTVV.

J is TRBJ2-3 and V is TRBV10-3; 13 bases match TRBD2. CDR3 size: 14 residues. V was pared by 6 bases and J by 4 bases, with 1 base of the junction left unmatched. Germline lookup yields CDR1 ENHRY and CDR2 SYGVKD. The CDR3 loop reads CAISGTSGADTQYF. The CDR3, as DNA: TGTGCCATCAGCGGGACTAGCGGGGCAGATACGCAGTATTTT.

The chain combines TRBV6-5 with TRBJ2-1, with 7 bases matching TRBD1. V shed 5 bases, J shed 4 bases, and the junction held 2 bases outside the gene matches. The CDR3 has 13 amino acids. Per the germline V gene, CDR1 is MNHEY and CDR2 is SVGAGI. The CDR3 sequence is CASSLQGYNEQFF. CDR3 nucleotides: TGTGCCAGCAGTCTACAGGGGTACAATGAGCAGTTCTTC.

The chain joins TRBV5-6 to TRBJ2-7; D is possibly TRBD1 (6 bases). The CDR3 extends over 13 amino acids. Germline values: CDR1 SGHDT, CDR2 YYEEEE. V was shortened by 1 base and J by 3 bases, with 8 bases between the two germline ends. This chain's CDR3 is CASSLRTDYEQYF. For the CDR3, the DNA is TGTGCCAGCAGCTTGAGGACAGACTACGAGCAGTACTTC.

This clone has a single count. The V and J genes are TRBV27 and TRBJ2-7, with a possible D match to TRBD1 (5 bases). This CDR3 is 14 amino acids long. V shed 5 bases and J shed 1 base, with 12 bases lying between them. The V gene's germline CDR1 is MNHEY and CDR2 SMNVEV (reference sequence). CDR3: CASSITGDSYEQYF. CDR3 DNA sequence: TGTGCCAGCAGTATCACAGGCGATTCCTACGAGCAGTACTTC.

V gene TRBV7-2 combines with J gene TRBJ1-6; 8 nucleotides agree with TRBD1. Germline V CDR1 and CDR2: SGHTA, FQGNSA. Unmatched junction bases numbered 6, after V lost 5 bases and J lost 3 bases. This CDR3 spans 16 amino acids. CDR3 DNA sequence: TGTGCCAGCAGCGGACAGGGTTTGGACTATAATTCACCCCTCCACTTT. Translation gives CASSGQGLDYNSPLHF. Using reference TRBV7-2 and TRBJ1-6 for the parts outside the CDR3, the full variable domain is GAGVSQSPSNKVTEKGKDVELRCDPISGHTALYWYRQSLGQGLEFLIYFQGNSAPDKSGLPSDRFSAERTGGSVSTLTIQRTQQEDSAVYLCASSGQGLDYNSPLHFGNGTRLTVT.

This chain joins TRBV25-1 and TRBJ1-1; D might be TRBD1 (5 bases). CDR1 MGHDK and CDR2 SYGVNS come from the germline V gene. The V end was cut by 4 bases, the J end by 11 bases, with 17 bases between. The CDR3 spans 13 residues. The CDR3, as DNA: TGTGCCAGCAGTGTCGGGACGACCGGAGGGGCTTTCTTT. Residues: CASSVGTTGGAFF.

The sample holds one count of this clone. The chain uses TRBV9 and TRBJ2-3; a possible D gene is TRBD1 (6 bases). Germline CDR1 reads SGDLS; CDR2 reads YYNGEE. The ends were cut back, 4 bases at V and 0 bases at J, with 18 bases in the middle. The CDR3 contains 17 residues. The DNA for the CDR3 is TGTGCCAGCAGCTTCCTAAGGGGACACCCTAGCACAGATACGCAGTATTTT. Residues: CASSFLRGHPSTDTQYF.